Listed below are T cell receptor beta chains from one sample, sequenced in a study of regulatory T cells in long-lasting Graves disease. MiXCR, applied by TCRdb to the multiplex PCR reads, yields one record per CDR3 protein. The data show fewer than 350,000 distinct CDR3 sequences, more than 15% seen once. The sequencing used peripheral blood mononuclear cells (PBMCs), collected at new diagnosis, from a patient treated with antithyroid drugs. These receptors were collected from a female donor with Graves disease. CDR3s include the opening cysteine and the closing phenylalanine or tryptophan. The order of the fields is J gene, D gene, clone size, V gene, CDR3 DNA, CDR3 protein. A D gene is named only where the DNA matches it firmly. Clone size is not always given. Where it is, it says once, few, many or a class for expanded clones.

j_call: TRBJ2-2; d_call: TRBD2; clone_size: many; v_call: TRBV14; cdr3_nt: TGTGCCAGCAGCCTTTATAGCGGGAGCATCGGCACCGGGGAGCTGTTTTTT; cdr3_aa: CASSLYSGSIGTGELFF
j_call: TRBJ1-3; d_call: .; clone_size: many; v_call: TRBV20-1; cdr3_nt: TGCAGTGCTAGAGGTCTCTTACAGGGTGGTGGAAACACCATATATTTT; cdr3_aa: CSARGLLQGGGNTIYF
j_call: TRBJ2-1; d_call: .; clone_size: many; v_call: TRBV3-1; cdr3_nt: TGTGCCAGCAGCCAAGTGACAAGCTCCTACAATGAGCAGTTCTTC; cdr3_aa: CASSQVTSSYNEQFF
j_call: TRBJ2-5; d_call: TRBD2; clone_size: many; v_call: TRBV7-6; cdr3_nt: TGTGCCAGCAGCTTTCGGGGGGGAGAGACCCAGTACTTC; cdr3_aa: CASSFRGGETQYF
j_call: TRBJ2-4; d_call: .; clone_size: many; v_call: TRBV7-9; cdr3_nt: TGTGCCAGCAGCTTGGAGGGACTAGCCAAAAACATTCAGTACTTC; cdr3_aa: CASSLEGLAKNIQYF
j_call: TRBJ2-7; d_call: TRBD2; clone_size: many; v_call: TRBV11-2; cdr3_nt: TGTGCCAGCAGGACTAGCGGGAGGATCTACGAGCAGTACTTC; cdr3_aa: CASRTSGRIYEQYF
j_call: TRBJ2-4; d_call: .; clone_size: few; v_call: TRBV20-1; cdr3_nt: TGCAGTGCGAAACCGGGACTCTTGGCGGGAAACATTCAGTACTTC; cdr3_aa: CSAKPGLLAGNIQYF
j_call: TRBJ2-7; d_call: .; clone_size: .; v_call: TRBV5-1; cdr3_nt: TGCGCCAGCAGCTTGGGGGAAGGGAACGAGCAGTACTTC; cdr3_aa: CASSLGEGNEQYF
j_call: TRBJ1-1; d_call: .; clone_size: few; v_call: TRBV20-1; cdr3_nt: TGCAGTGCTACTTACCGGGGCCGCGGGAACACTGAAGCTTTCTTT; cdr3_aa: CSATYRGRGNTEAFF
j_call: TRBJ1-1; d_call: .; clone_size: many; v_call: TRBV12-3/TRBV12-4; cdr3_nt: TGTGCCAGCAGCACACCGGGAGCGAACACTGAAGCTTTCTTT; cdr3_aa: CASSTPGANTEAFF
j_call: TRBJ2-4; d_call: TRBD1; clone_size: many; v_call: TRBV28; cdr3_nt: TGTGCCAGCAGTGACAGGGGGAAAAACATTCAGTACTTC; cdr3_aa: CASSDRGKNIQYF
j_call: TRBJ2-2; d_call: .; clone_size: .; v_call: TRBV6-2/TRBV6-3; cdr3_nt: TGTGCCAGCAGTTCCAGGACAGAACCCAGAGCGAACACCGGGGAGCTGTTTTTT; cdr3_aa: CASSSRTEPRANTGELFF
j_call: TRBJ2-6; d_call: TRBD1; clone_size: .; v_call: TRBV19; cdr3_nt: TGTGCCAGTAGGTCCCCGGGACAGGGGGCAGGTGGGGCCAACGTCCCGACTTTC; cdr3_aa: CASRSPGQGAGGANVPTF
j_call: TRBJ2-1; d_call: TRBD2; clone_size: few; v_call: TRBV9; cdr3_nt: TGTGCCAGCAGCCCACAAACCGGGACTAGCGACTATAATGAGCAGTTCTTC; cdr3_aa: CASSPQTGTSDYNEQFF
j_call: TRBJ2-1; d_call: TRBD2; clone_size: many; v_call: TRBV2; cdr3_nt: TGTGCCAGCACCTCTACCGGGACTAAGTACAATGAGCAGTTCTTC; cdr3_aa: CASTSTGTKYNEQFF
j_call: TRBJ2-1; d_call: .; clone_size: many; v_call: TRBV10-3; cdr3_nt: TGTGCCATCAGCGGGACTTACAATGAGCAGTTCTTC; cdr3_aa: CAISGTYNEQFF
j_call: TRBJ2-1; d_call: .; clone_size: many; v_call: TRBV24-1; cdr3_nt: TGTGCCACCAGAGGAGATCGTGAGCAGTTCTTC; cdr3_aa: CATRGDREQFF
j_call: TRBJ2-3; d_call: TRBD2; clone_size: many; v_call: TRBV5-1; cdr3_nt: TGCGCCAGCAGCTTACGACCGGGACTAGCGGGAGGAGATACGCAGTATTTT; cdr3_aa: CASSLRPGLAGGDTQYF
j_call: TRBJ1-5; d_call: TRBD1; clone_size: many; v_call: TRBV20-1; cdr3_nt: TGCAGTGCTAGAGATCTCGGACAGGGGTTTGGCAATCAGCCCCAGCATTTT; cdr3_aa: CSARDLGQGFGNQPQHF
j_call: TRBJ1-2; d_call: .; clone_size: .; v_call: TRBV25-1; cdr3_nt: TGTGCCAGCAGTGGGTCATGGGGCCCTAATGGCTACACCTTC; cdr3_aa: CASSGSWGPNGYTF
j_call: TRBJ1-5; d_call: .; clone_size: .; v_call: TRBV18; cdr3_nt: TGTGCCAGCTCACCACCCCGGGACGGTGATCAGCCCCAGCATTTT; cdr3_aa: CASSPPRDGDQPQHF
j_call: TRBJ1-1; d_call: TRBD1; clone_size: many; v_call: TRBV2; cdr3_nt: TGTGCCAGCAGGGAACGCCAGGGGGCGCGCGCTGAAGCTTTCTTT; cdr3_aa: CASRERQGARAEAFF
j_call: TRBJ2-3; d_call: .; clone_size: once; v_call: TRBV20-1; cdr3_nt: TGCAGTGCTTCCATTAGTCCAGATACGCAGTATTTT; cdr3_aa: CSASISPDTQYF
j_call: TRBJ1-3; d_call: .; clone_size: few; v_call: TRBV29-1; cdr3_nt: TGCAGCGTTGAAGATGAGGCGTCTGGAAACACCATATATTTT; cdr3_aa: CSVEDEASGNTIYF
j_call: TRBJ2-3; d_call: .; clone_size: many; v_call: TRBV10-1; cdr3_nt: TGCGCCAGCAGTGAGAGGTATCGCACAGATACGCAGTATTTT; cdr3_aa: CASSERYRTDTQYF
j_call: TRBJ2-1; d_call: TRBD2; clone_size: few; v_call: TRBV20-1; cdr3_nt: TGCAGTGCTAGGTCTAGCGGCCTATTCTACAATGAGCAGTTCTTC; cdr3_aa: CSARSSGLFYNEQFF
j_call: TRBJ2-5; d_call: .; clone_size: few; v_call: TRBV10-3; cdr3_nt: TGTGCCACCTCTCCCCCTCCTGGGGTAAAACAAGAGACCCAGTACTTC; cdr3_aa: CATSPPPGVKQETQYF
j_call: TRBJ1-1; d_call: .; clone_size: many; v_call: TRBV11-3; cdr3_nt: TGTGCCAGCAGCCCCAGGGGACTGAGGTCGTGGACTGAAGCTTTCTTT; cdr3_aa: CASSPRGLRSWTEAFF
j_call: TRBJ2-1; d_call: .; clone_size: many; v_call: TRBV5-1; cdr3_nt: TGCGCCAGCAGCTTGTGGCTAGAGCGGTCTGAGCAGTTCTTC; cdr3_aa: CASSLWLERSEQFF
j_call: TRBJ2-7; d_call: .; clone_size: many; v_call: TRBV15; cdr3_nt: TGTGCCACCAGCAGCACCTCCTCTACCTACGAGCAGTACTTC; cdr3_aa: CATSSTSSTYEQYF
j_call: TRBJ2-3; d_call: TRBD1; clone_size: .; v_call: TRBV9; cdr3_nt: TGTGCCAGCAGCGGACAGGGGGCGCACACAGATACGCAGTATTTT; cdr3_aa: CASSGQGAHTDTQYF
j_call: TRBJ2-1; d_call: .; clone_size: .; v_call: TRBV14; cdr3_nt: TGTGCCGGCAGCCAGTACCGAAGGACAAATGAGCAGTTCTTC; cdr3_aa: CAGSQYRRTNEQFF
j_call: TRBJ2-1; d_call: TRBD2; clone_size: many; v_call: TRBV28; cdr3_nt: TGTGCCAGCAGGACGGGACCGGGACTAGCTGGGAATGAGCAGTTCTTC; cdr3_aa: CASRTGPGLAGNEQFF
j_call: TRBJ2-6; d_call: .; clone_size: many; v_call: TRBV24-1; cdr3_nt: TGTGCCACCAGTGATTCAACGCTGACAACCTCTGGGGCCAACGTCCTGACTTTC; cdr3_aa: CATSDSTLTTSGANVLTF
j_call: TRBJ1-5; d_call: .; clone_size: .; v_call: TRBV28; cdr3_nt: TGTGCCAGCAGCCTTAGTGGCCAAAGTCTCAATCAGCCCCAGCATTTT; cdr3_aa: CASSLSGQSLNQPQHF
j_call: TRBJ2-7; d_call: .; clone_size: .; v_call: TRBV28; cdr3_nt: TGTGCCAGCAGTTCCACAGGGATGGGCTACGAGCAGTACTTC; cdr3_aa: CASSSTGMGYEQYF
j_call: TRBJ2-2; d_call: TRBD1; clone_size: many; v_call: TRBV12-3/TRBV12-4; cdr3_nt: TGTGCCAGCAGTCCCGGACAGGGGACCGGGGAGCTGTTTTTT; cdr3_aa: CASSPGQGTGELFF
j_call: TRBJ1-2; d_call: .; clone_size: many; v_call: TRBV5-4; cdr3_nt: TGTGCCAGCAGCTTGTACAGGATAAACTATGGCTACACCTTC; cdr3_aa: CASSLYRINYGYTF
j_call: TRBJ2-7; d_call: TRBD2; clone_size: .; v_call: TRBV20-1; cdr3_nt: TGCAGTGCTAGAGCTCAAGGACTAGCCTTCTACGAGCAGTACTTC; cdr3_aa: CSARAQGLAFYEQYF
j_call: TRBJ1-2; d_call: .; clone_size: many; v_call: TRBV28; cdr3_nt: TGTGCCAGCAGTTTATCTCGTACGGGGGCAGACGGCTACACCTTC; cdr3_aa: CASSLSRTGADGYTF
j_call: TRBJ1-1; d_call: .; clone_size: many; v_call: TRBV18; cdr3_nt: TGTGCCAGCTCACCACAAGAGGGGGGGAACACTGAAGCTTTCTTT; cdr3_aa: CASSPQEGGNTEAFF
j_call: TRBJ2-5; d_call: .; clone_size: .; v_call: TRBV3-1; cdr3_nt: TGTGCCAGCAGCCCCCCGGGACTTCAAGAGACCCAGTACTTC; cdr3_aa: CASSPPGLQETQYF